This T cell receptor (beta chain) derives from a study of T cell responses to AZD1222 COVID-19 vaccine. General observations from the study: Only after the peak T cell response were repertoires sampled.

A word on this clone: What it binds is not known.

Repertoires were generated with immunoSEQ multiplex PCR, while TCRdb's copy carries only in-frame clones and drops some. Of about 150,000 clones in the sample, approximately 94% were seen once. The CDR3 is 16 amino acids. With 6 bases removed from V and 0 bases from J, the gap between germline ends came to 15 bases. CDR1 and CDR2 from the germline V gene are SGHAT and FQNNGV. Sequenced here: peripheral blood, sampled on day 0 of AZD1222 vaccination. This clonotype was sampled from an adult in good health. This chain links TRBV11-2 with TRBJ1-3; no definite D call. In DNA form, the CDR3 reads TGTGCCAGCAGACGACAACAAGGAGACTCTGGAAACACCATATATTTT. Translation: CASRRQQGDSGNTIYF.